This TCR beta chain derives from a study of tumor-infiltrating lymphocytes in localized non-small cell lung cancer. Overall study findings and caveats: Technical variation could not be separated from intratumor heterogeneity here. T-cell fraction did not differ between immunotypes IM1 and IM2. Not all patients were TCR sequenced, owing to tissue quantity. Tumors had more T cell infiltration than uninvolved lung, per TCRbeta sequencing and CD3 counts.

The method was immunoSEQ multiplex PCR; TCRdb's version includes in-frame clones alone and lacks a portion of them. The sample lists approximately 15,000 clones, more than 70% occurring once. Turning to this clone: The antigen is undetermined.

Trimming took off 10 bases at V and 0 bases at J, with 12 bases between the two ends. The germline V gene has CDR1 MDHEN and CDR2 SYDVKM. The CDR3 totals 14 residues. Sequenced sample: uninvolved lung tissue not adjacent to the tumor. The TCR sequence derives from a human donor with non-small cell lung cancer. V is TRBV28 and J is TRBJ2-2; D ambiguous. CDR3 residues: CAISTIPNTGELFF. CDR3 sequence (DNA): TGTGCCATTTCGACAATACCGAACACCGGGGAGCTGTTTTTT.